These T cell receptor beta chains were read from a single sample in a study of vaccination and CD4 T cells after COVID-19. For these receptors, no antigen is known. TCRdb ran MiXCR on the PCR reads and lists one entry per CDR3 protein. The table shows about 14,000 distinct CDR3 sequences, with about 50% occurring only once. Sequences were obtained from CD4+ T cells from blood, cultured in vitro. These receptors were obtained from a human donor who had recovered from COVID-19. CDR3s include the opening cysteine and the closing phenylalanine or tryptophan. A D gene is named only where the DNA matches it firmly. Size tells how often a clone was seen (once, few, many) or the class of an expanded clone, and some rows leave it out.

J: TRBJ1-1
size: -
V: TRBV4-2
D: -
DNA: TGTGCCAGCAGCCAAGACGGACCTTTTTCCGCAGGGGACACTGAAGCTTTCTTT
CDR3: CASSQDGPFSAGDTEAFF

J: TRBJ2-1
size: once
V: TRBV6-1
D: -
DNA: TGTGCCAGCAGTGAAATGACAGGCGGCTACAATGAGCAGTTCTTC
CDR3: CASSEMTGGYNEQFF

J: TRBJ1-2
size: medium-sized
V: TRBV18
D: TRBD1
DNA: TGTGCCAGCTCACCAGTGACAGGGGAAGGCTACACCTTC
CDR3: CASSPVTGEGYTF

J: TRBJ1-2
size: -
V: TRBV15
D: TRBD1
DNA: TGTGCCACCAGCCGACAGGGGACCTATGGCTACACCTTC
CDR3: CATSRQGTYGYTF

J: TRBJ2-2
size: -
V: TRBV12-3/TRBV12-4
D: TRBD2
DNA: TGTGCCAGTAGGCGGGGGATGAGGAGCACCGGGGAGCTGTTTTTT
CDR3: CASRRGMRSTGELFF

J: TRBJ2-7
size: -
V: TRBV3-1
D: -
DNA: TGTGCCAGCAGGCTTCAGAAGTACGAGCAGTACTTC
CDR3: CASRLQKYEQYF

J: TRBJ1-1
size: once
V: TRBV5-1
D: TRBD1
DNA: TGCGCCAGCAGGAAAATGGCCAGGGGGCCGGGCACTGAAGCTTTCTTT
CDR3: CASRKMARGPGTEAFF

J: TRBJ2-1
size: -
V: TRBV5-8
D: -
DNA: TGTGCCAGCAGTGCCCGTGACGCCCCGAGCAATGAGCAGTTCTTC
CDR3: CASSARDAPSNEQFF

J: TRBJ1-3
size: -
V: TRBV7-2
D: -
DNA: TGTGCCAGCAGCTTAGGGACTACCGGAAACACCATATATTTT
CDR3: CASSLGTTGNTIYF

J: TRBJ1-5
size: -
V: TRBV20-1
D: -
DNA: TGCAGTGCTAGTCCCGCTCGGAGCAATCAGCCCCAGCATTTT
CDR3: CSASPARSNQPQHF